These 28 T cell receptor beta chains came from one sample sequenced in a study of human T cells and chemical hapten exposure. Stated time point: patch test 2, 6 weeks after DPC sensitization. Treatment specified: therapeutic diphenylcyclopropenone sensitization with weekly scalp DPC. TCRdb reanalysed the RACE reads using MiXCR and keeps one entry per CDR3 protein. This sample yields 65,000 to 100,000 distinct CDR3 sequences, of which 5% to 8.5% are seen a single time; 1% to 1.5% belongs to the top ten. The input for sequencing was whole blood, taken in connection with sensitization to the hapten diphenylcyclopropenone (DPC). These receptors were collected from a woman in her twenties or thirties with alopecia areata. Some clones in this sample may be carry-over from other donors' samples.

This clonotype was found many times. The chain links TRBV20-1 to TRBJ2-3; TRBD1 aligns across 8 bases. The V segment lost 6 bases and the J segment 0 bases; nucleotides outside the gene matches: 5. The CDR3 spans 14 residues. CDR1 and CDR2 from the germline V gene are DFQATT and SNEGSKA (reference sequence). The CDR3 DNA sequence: TGCAGTGCACCCTGGACAGGGAGCACAGATACGCAGTATTTT. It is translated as CSAPWTGSTDTQYF.

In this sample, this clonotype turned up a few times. CDR3 sequence (DNA): TGTGCCAGCAGTGCCCGTTTATTGGGTCTGGGTAACACTGAAGCTTTCTTT. This codes for CASSARLLGLGNTEAFF. The chain joins TRBV6-5 to TRBJ1-1; D not certain. Germline CDR1 and CDR2: MNHEY and SVGAGI. With 5 bases removed from V and 2 bases from J, the gap between germline ends came to 21 bases. CDR3 size: 17 residues.

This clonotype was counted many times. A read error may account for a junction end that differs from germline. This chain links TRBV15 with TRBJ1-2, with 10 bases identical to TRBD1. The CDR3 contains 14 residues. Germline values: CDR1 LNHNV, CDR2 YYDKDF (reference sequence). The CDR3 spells CATSRYMPGTGVAF. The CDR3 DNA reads TGTGCCACCAGCAGGTATATGCCCGGGACAGGGGTTGCCTTC. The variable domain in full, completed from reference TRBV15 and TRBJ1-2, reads DAMVIQNPRYQVTQFGKPVTLSCSQTLNHNVMYWYQQKSSQAPKLLFHYYDKDFNNEADTPDNFQSRRPNTSFCFLDIRSPGLGDTAMYLCATSRYMPGTGVAFGSGTRLTVV.

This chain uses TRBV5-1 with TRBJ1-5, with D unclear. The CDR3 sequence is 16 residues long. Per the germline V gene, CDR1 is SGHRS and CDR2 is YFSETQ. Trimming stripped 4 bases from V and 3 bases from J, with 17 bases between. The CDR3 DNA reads TGCGCCAGCAGCGAGGGCCCGACTGCGATCAATCAGCCCCAGCATTTT. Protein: CASSEGPTAINQPQHF. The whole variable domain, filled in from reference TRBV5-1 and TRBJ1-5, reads KAGVTQTPRYLIKTRGQQVTLSCSPISGHRSVSWYQQTPGQGLQFLFEYFSETQRNKGNFPGRFSGRQFSNSRSEMNVSTLELGDSALYLCASSEGPTAINQPQHFGDGTRLSIL.

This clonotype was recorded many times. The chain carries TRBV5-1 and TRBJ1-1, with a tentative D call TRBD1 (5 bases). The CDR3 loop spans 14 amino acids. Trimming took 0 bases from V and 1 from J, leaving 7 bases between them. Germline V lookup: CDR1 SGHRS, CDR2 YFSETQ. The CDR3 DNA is TGCGCCAGCAGCTTGGGACAGTCGAACACTGAAGCTTTCTTT. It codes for CASSLGQSNTEAFF.

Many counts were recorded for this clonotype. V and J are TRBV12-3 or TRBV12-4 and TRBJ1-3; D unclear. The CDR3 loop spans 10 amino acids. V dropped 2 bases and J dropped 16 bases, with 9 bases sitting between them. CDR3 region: CASSLSGQYF. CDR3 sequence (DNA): TGTGCCAGCAGTTTATCAGGCCAGTATTTT.

The CDR3 sequence: CSARAGSNTEAFF. The CDR3 nucleotides read TGCAGTGCTAGAGCAGGAAGTAACACTGAAGCTTTCTTT. The chain is built from TRBV20-1 and TRBJ1-1; D not resolved. The germline V gene has CDR1 DFQATT and CDR2 SNEGSKA (reference sequence). The CDR3 runs to 13 residues. V was shortened by 1 base and J by 2 bases, with 8 bases between the two germline ends.

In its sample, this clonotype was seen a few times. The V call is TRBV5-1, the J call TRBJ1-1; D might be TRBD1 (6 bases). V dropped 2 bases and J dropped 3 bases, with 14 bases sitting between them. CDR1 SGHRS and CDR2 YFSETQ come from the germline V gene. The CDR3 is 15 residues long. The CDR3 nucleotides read TGCGCCAGCAGCTTAGGGACACCGGCGGACACTGAAGCTTTCTTT. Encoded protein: CASSLGTPADTEAFF.

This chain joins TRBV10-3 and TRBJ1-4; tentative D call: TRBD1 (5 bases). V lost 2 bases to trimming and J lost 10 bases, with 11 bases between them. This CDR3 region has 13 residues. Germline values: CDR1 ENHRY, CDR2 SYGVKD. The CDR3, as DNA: TGTGCCATCAGTGAGATTGGGGCGGGAAAACTGTTTTTT. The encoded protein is CAISEIGAGKLFF.

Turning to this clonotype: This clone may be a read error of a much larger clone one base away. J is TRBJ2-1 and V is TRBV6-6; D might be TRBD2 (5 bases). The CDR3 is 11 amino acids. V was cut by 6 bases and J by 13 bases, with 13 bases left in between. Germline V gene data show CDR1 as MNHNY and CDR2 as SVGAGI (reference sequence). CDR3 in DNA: TGTGCCAGCAGCCCCGGACTCACTCAGTTCTTC. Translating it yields CASSPGLTQFF.

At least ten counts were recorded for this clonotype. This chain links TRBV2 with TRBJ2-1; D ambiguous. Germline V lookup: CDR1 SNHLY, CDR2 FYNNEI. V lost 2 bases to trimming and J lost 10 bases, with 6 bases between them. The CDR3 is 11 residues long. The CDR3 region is CASSESREQFF. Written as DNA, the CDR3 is TGTGCCAGCAGTGAATCCCGAGAGCAGTTCTTC.

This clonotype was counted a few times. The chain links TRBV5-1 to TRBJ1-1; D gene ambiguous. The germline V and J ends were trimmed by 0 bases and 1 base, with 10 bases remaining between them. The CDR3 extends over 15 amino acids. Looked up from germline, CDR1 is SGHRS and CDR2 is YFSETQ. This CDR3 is CASSLATASNTEAFF. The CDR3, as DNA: TGCGCCAGCAGCTTGGCTACGGCATCGAACACTGAAGCTTTCTTT.

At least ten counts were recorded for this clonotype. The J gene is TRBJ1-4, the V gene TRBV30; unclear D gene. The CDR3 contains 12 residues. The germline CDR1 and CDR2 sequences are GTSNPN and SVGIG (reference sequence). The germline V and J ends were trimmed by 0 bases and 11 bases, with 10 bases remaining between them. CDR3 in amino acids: CAWSVSPGKLFF. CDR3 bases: TGTGCCTGGAGTGTCTCCCCGGGGAAACTGTTTTTT.

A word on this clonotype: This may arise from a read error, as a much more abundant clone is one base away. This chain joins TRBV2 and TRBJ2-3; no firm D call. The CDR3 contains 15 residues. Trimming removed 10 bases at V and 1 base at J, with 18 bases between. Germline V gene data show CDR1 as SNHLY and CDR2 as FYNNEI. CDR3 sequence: CANRGPAGGTDTQYF. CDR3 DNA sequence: TGTGCCAACAGAGGCCCCGCCGGAGGCACAGATACGCAGTATTTT.

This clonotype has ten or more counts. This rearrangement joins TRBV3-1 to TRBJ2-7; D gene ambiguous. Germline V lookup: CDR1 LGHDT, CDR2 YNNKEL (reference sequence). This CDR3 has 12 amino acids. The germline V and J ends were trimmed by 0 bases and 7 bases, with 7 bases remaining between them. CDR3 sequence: CASSQEPREQYF. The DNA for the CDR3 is TGTGCCAGCAGCCAAGAGCCCAGGGAGCAGTACTTC.

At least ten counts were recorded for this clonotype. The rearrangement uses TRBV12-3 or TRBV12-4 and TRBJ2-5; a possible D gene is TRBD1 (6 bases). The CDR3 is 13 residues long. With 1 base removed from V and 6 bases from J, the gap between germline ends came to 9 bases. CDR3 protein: CASSLGGGKTQYF. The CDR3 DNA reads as TGTGCCAGCAGTTTAGGAGGGGGAAAGACCCAGTACTTC.

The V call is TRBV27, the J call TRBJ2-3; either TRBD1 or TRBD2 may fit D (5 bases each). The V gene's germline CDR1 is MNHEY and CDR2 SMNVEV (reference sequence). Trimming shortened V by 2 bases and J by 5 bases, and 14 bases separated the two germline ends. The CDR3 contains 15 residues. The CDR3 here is CASSLRMGREDTQYF. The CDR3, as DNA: TGTGCCAGCAGTTTAAGGATGGGACGGGAAGATACGCAGTATTTT.

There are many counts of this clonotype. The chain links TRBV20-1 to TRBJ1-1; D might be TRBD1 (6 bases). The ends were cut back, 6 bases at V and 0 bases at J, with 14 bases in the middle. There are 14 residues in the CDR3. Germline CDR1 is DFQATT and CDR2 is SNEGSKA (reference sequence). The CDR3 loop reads CSAPGVGMNTEAFF. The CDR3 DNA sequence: TGCAGTGCCCCAGGGGTGGGTATGAACACTGAAGCTTTCTTT.

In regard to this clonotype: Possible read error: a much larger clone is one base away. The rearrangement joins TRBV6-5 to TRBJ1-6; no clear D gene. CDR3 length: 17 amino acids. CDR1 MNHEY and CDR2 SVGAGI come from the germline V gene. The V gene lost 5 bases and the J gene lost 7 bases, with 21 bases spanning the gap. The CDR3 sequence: CASSPRVPGVRNSPLHF. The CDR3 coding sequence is TGTGCCAGCAGTCCGAGAGTTCCCGGGGTGCGGAATTCACCCCTCCACTTT.

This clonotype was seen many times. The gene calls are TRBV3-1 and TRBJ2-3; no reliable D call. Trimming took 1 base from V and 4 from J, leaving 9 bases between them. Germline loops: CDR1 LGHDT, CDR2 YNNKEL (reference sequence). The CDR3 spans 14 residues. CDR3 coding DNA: TGTGCCAGCAGCCAAGGATTAAGTGCAGATACGCAGTATTTT. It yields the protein CASSQGLSADTQYF.

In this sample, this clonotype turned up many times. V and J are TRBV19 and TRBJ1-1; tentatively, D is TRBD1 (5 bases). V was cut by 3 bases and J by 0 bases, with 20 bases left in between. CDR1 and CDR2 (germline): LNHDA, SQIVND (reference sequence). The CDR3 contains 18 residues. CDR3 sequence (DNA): TGTGCCAGTAGTATTATGCGGGGACCTCGAGGCATGAACACTGAAGCTTTCTTT. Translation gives CASSIMRGPRGMNTEAFF.

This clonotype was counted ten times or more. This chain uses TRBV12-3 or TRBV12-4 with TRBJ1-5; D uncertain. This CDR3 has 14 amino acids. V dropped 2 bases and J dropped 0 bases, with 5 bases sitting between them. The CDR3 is CASSLRVSNQPQHF. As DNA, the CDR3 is TGTGCCAGCAGTTTAAGAGTTAGCAATCAGCCCCAGCATTTT.

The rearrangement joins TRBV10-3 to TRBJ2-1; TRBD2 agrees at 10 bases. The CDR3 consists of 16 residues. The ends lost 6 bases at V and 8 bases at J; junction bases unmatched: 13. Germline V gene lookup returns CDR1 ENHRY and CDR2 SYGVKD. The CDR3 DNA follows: TGTGCCATCAGAAGAACCGGGACTAGCGAATTGGATGAGCAGTTCTTC. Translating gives CAIRRTGTSELDEQFF.

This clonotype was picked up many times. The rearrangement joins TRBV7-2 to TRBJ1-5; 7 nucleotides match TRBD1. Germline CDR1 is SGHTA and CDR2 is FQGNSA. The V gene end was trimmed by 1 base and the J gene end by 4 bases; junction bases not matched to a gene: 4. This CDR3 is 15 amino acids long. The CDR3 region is CASSLGGQQNQPQHF. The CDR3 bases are TGTGCCAGCAGCTTAGGGGGACAGCAAAATCAGCCCCAGCATTTT.

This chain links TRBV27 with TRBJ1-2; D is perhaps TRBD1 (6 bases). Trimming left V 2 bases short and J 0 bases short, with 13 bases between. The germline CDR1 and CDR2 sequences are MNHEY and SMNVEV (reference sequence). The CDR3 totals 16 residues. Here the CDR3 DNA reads TGTGCCAGCAGTTTAGAGGGGGGGGGGCCTAACTATGGCTACACCTTC. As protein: CASSLEGGGPNYGYTF.

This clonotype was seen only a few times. The CDR3 spells CATSRDKWTDGYTF. Written as DNA, the CDR3 is TGTGCCACCAGCAGAGATAAGTGGACGGATGGCTACACCTTC. The chain couples TRBV15 to TRBJ1-2; D is unresolved. This CDR3 is 14 amino acids long. V was trimmed by 0 bases and J by 6 bases, leaving 11 bases between them. The germline gives CDR1 LNHNV, CDR2 YYDKDF (reference sequence).

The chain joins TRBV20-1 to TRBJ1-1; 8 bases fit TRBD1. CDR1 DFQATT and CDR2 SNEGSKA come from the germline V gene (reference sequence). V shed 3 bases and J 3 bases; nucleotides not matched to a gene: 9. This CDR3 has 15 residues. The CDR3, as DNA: TGCAGTGCTAGGGATTGGACAGGGATGGACACTGAAGCTTTCTTT. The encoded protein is CSARDWTGMDTEAFF.

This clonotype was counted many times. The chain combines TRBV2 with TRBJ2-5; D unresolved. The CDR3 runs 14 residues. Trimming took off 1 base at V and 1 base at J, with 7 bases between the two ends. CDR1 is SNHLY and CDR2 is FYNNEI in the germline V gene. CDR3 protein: CASSEGEVQETQYF. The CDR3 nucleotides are TGTGCCAGCAGTGAAGGGGAAGTCCAAGAGACCCAGTACTTC.